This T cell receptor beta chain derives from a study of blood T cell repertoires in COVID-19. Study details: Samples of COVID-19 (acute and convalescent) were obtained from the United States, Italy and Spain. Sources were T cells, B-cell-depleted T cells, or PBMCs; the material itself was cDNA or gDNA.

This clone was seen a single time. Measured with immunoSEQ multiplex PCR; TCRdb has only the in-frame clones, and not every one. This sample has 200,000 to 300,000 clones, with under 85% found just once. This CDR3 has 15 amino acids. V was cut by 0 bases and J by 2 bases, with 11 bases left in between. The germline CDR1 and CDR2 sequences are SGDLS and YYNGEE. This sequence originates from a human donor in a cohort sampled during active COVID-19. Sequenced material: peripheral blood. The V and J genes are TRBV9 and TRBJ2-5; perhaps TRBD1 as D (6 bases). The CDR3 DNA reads TGTGCCAGCAGCGTAGTGACAGGCGCTCAAGAGACCCAGTACTTC. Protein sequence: CASSVVTGAQETQYF.